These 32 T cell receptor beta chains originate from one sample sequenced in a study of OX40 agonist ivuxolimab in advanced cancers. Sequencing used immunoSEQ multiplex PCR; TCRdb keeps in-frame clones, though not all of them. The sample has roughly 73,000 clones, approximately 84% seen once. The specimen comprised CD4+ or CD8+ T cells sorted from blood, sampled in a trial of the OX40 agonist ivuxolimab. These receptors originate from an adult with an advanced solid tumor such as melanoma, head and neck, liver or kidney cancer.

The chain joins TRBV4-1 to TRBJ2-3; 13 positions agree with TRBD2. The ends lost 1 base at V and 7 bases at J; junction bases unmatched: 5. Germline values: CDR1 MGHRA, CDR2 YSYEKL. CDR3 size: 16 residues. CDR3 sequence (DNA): TGCGCCAGCAGCCAAGGACTAGCGGGGGGTCAACATACGCAGTATTTT. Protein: CASSQGLAGGQHTQYF.

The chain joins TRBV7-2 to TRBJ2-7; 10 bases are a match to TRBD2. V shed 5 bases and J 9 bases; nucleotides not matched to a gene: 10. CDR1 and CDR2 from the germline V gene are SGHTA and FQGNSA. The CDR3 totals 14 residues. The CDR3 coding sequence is TGTGCCAGCAGCACACTAGCGGGACATAAAGGGCAGTACTTC. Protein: CASSTLAGHKGQYF.

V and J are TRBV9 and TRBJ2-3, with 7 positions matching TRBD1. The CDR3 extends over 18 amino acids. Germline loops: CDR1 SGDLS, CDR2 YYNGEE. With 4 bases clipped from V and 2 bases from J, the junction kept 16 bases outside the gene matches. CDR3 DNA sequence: TGTGCCAGCAGCTCCCGACAGGGTTTTGATGGTCTCACAGATACGCAGTATTTT. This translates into CASSSRQGFDGLTDTQYF.

For the CDR3, the DNA is TGTGCCAGCACCCGGGACAGGGGACTCAATCAGCCCCAGCATTTT. It encodes CASTRDRGLNQPQHF. The chain combines TRBV2 with TRBJ1-5, with 10 bases matching TRBD1. Germline lookup yields CDR1 SNHLY and CDR2 FYNNEI. The V gene end was trimmed by 7 bases and the J gene end by 3 bases; junction bases not matched to a gene: 6. This CDR3 region has 15 residues.

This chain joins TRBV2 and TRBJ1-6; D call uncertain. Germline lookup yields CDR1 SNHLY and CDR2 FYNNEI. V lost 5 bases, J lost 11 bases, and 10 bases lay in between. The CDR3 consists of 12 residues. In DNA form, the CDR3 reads TGTGCCAGCAGTAGGGTCACCACACCCCTCCACTTT. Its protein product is CASSRVTTPLHF.

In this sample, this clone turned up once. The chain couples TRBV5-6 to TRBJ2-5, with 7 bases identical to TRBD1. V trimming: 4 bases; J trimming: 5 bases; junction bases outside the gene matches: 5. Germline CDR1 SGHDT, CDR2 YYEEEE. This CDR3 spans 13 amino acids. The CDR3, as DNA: TGTGCCAGCAGCCAGACAGGGTGGGAGACCCAGTACTTC. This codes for CASSQTGWETQYF.

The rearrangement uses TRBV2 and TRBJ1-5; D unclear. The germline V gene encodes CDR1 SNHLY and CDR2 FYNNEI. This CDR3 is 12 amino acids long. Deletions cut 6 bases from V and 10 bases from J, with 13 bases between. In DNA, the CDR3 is TGTGCCAGCAGAGACGACCTGAGCCCCCAGCATTTT. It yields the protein CASRDDLSPQHF.

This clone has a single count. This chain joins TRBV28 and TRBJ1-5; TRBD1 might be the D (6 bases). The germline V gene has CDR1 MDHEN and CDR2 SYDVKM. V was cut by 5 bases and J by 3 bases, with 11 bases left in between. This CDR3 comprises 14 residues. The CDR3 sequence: CASSMDRFNQPQHF. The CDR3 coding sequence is TGTGCCAGCAGTATGGACAGATTCAATCAGCCCCAGCATTTT.

CDR3 protein: CASSVSGTNTGELFF. For the CDR3, the DNA is TGTGCCAGCAGTGTTAGCGGGACGAACACCGGGGAGCTGTTTTTT. The V call is TRBV6-1, the J call TRBJ2-2, with 8 bases matching TRBD2. CDR1 is MNHNS and CDR2 is SASEGT in the germline V gene. The V and J ends lost 4 bases and 0 bases, in that order; junction bases with no gene match: 1. The CDR3 is made up of 15 amino acids.

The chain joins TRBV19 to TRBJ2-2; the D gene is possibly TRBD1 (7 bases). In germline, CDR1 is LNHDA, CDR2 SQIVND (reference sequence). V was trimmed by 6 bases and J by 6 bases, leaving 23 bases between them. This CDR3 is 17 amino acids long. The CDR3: CASRTLLTGRFAGELFF. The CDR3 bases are TGTGCCAGTAGGACCCTCCTGACAGGGAGGTTTGCCGGGGAGCTGTTTTTT. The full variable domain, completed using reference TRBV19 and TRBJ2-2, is DGGITQSPKYLFRKEGQNVTLSCEQNLNHDAMYWYRQDPGQGLRLIYYSQIVNDFQKGDIAEGYSVSREKKESFPLTVTSAQKNPTAFYLCASRTLLTGRFAGELFFGEGSRLTVL.

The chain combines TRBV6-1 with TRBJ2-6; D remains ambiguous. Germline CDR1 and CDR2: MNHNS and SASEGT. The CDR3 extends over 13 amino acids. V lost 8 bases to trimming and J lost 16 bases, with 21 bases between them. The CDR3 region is CASAESPQRFLTF. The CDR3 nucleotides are TGTGCCAGCGCAGAGTCCCCCCAGAGGTTTCTGACTTTC.

The CDR3 here is CASSPQRGAMNTEAFF. As DNA, the CDR3 is TGTGCCAGCTCACCGCAGAGGGGGGCGATGAACACTGAAGCTTTCTTT. The rearrangement links TRBV18 to TRBJ1-1; the D gene is possibly TRBD1 (6 bases). The CDR3 has 16 residues. V was cut by 3 bases and J by 0 bases, with 14 bases left in between. Germline lookup yields CDR1 KGHSH and CDR2 LQKENI. Full variable domain (missing parts from reference TRBV18 and TRBJ1-1): NAGVMQNPRHLVRRRGQEARLRCSPMKGHSHVYWYRQLPEEGLKFMVYLQKENIIDESGMPKERFSAEFPKEGPSILRIQQVVRGDSAAYFCASSPQRGAMNTEAFFGQGTRLTVV.

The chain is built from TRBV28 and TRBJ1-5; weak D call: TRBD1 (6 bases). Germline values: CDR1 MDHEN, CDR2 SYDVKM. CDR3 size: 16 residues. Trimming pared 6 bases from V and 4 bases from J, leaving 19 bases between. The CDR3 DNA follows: TGTGCCAGCAGCCCTTCAAGGGGGTCGGGAAATCAGCCCCAGCATTTT. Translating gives CASSPSRGSGNQPQHF.

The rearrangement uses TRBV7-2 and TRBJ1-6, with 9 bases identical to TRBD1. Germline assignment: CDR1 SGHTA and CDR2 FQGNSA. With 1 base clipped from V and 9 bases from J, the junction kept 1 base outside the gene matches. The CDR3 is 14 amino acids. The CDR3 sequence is CASSLGTGVSPLHF. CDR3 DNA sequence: TGTGCCAGCAGCTTAGGGACAGGGGTTTCACCCCTCCACTTT. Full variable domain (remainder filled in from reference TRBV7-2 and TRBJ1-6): GAGVSQSPSNKVTEKGKDVELRCDPISGHTALYWYRQSLGQGLEFLIYFQGNSAPDKSGLPSDRFSAERTGGSVSTLTIQRTQQEDSAVYLCASSLGTGVSPLHFGNGTRLTVT.

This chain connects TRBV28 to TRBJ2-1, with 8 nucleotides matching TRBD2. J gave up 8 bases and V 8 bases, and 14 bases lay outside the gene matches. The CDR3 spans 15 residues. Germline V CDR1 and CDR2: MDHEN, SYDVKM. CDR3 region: CASPPKSGGGDEQFF. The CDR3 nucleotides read TGTGCCAGCCCTCCAAAGAGCGGGGGTGGGGATGAGCAGTTCTTC.

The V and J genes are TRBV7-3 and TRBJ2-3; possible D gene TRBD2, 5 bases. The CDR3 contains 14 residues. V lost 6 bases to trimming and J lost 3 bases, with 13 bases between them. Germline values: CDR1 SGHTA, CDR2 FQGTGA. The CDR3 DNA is TGTGCCAGCAGTAAACCGGGGTGGACAGATACGCAGTATTTT. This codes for CASSKPGWTDTQYF.

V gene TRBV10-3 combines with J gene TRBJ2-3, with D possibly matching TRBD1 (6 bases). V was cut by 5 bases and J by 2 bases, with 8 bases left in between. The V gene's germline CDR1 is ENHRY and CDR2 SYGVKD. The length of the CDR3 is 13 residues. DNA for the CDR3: TGTGCCATCAGTCCAGGGGTCACAGATACGCAGTATTTT. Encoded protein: CAISPGVTDTQYF.

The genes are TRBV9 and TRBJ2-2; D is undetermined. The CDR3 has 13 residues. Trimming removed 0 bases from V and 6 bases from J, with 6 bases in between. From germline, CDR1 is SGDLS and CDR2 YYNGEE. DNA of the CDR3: TGTGCCAGCAGCGTAGCCCCGGCCGGGGAGCTGTTTTTT. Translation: CASSVAPAGELFF. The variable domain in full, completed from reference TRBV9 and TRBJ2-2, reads DSGVTQTPKHLITATGQRVTLRCSPRSGDLSVYWYQQSLDQGLQFLIQYYNGEERAKGNILERFSAQQFPDLHSELNLSSLELGDSALYFCASSVAPAGELFFGEGSRLTVL.

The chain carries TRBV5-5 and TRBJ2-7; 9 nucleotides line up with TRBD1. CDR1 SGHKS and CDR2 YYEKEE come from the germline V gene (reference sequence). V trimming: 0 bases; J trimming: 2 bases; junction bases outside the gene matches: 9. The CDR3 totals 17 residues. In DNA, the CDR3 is TGTGCCAGCAGCTTGGCTGTGGGTAGGACAGGGGCCTACGAGCAGTACTTC. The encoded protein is CASSLAVGRTGAYEQYF. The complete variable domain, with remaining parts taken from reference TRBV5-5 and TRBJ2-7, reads DAGVTQSPTHLIKTRGQQVTLRCSPISGHKSVSWYQQVLGQGPQFIFQYYEKEERGRGNFPDRFSARQFPNYSSELNVNALLLGDSALYLCASSLAVGRTGAYEQYFGPGTRLTVT.

CDR3 nucleotide sequence: TGTGCCAGCAGCCCAGACCTCACAGATACGCAGTATTTT. It is translated as CASSPDLTDTQYF. The V and J genes are TRBV14 and TRBJ2-3, with D hard to call. Germline V gene data show CDR1 as SGHDN and CDR2 as FVKESK. The CDR3 is made up of 13 amino acids. The V gene lost 4 bases and the J gene lost 2 bases, with 7 bases spanning the gap.

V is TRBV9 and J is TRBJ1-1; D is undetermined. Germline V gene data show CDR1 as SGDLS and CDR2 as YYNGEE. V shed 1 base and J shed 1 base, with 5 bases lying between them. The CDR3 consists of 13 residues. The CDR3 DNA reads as TGTGCCAGCAGCGTAAGAGGGAACACTGAAGCTTTCTTT. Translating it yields CASSVRGNTEAFF.

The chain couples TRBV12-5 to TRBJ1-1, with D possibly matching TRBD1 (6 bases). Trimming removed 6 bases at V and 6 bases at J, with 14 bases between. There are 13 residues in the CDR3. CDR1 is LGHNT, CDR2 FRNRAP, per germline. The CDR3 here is CASGLGGKAEAFF. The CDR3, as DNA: TGTGCTAGTGGCTTAGGGGGGAAGGCTGAAGCTTTCTTT.

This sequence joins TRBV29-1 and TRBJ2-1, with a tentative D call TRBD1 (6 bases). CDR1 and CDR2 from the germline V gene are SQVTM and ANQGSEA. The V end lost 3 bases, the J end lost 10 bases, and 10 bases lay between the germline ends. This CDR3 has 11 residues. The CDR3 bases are TGCAGCGTTGACAGGGGCAGGGAGCAGTTCTTC. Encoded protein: CSVDRGREQFF.

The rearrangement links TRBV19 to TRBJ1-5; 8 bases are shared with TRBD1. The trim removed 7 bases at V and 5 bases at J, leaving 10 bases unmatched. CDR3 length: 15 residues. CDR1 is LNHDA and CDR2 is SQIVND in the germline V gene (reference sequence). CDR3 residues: CASNDRDRPYQPQHF. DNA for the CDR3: TGTGCCAGTAACGACCGGGACAGGCCCTATCAGCCCCAGCATTTT.

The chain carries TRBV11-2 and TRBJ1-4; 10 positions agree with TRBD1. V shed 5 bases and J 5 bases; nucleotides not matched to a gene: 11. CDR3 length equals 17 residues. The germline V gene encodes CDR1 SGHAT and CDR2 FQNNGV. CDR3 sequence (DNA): TGTGCCAGCAGCCAGGGGGACAGGGGTGTTCTGAATGAAAAACTGTTTTTT. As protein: CASSQGDRGVLNEKLFF.

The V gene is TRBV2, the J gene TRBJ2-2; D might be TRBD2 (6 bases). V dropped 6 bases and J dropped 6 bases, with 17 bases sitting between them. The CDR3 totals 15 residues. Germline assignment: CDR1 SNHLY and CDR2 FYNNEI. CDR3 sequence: CASRAGRSSAGELFF. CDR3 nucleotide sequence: TGTGCCAGCAGGGCGGGACGGTCAAGCGCCGGGGAGCTGTTTTTT.

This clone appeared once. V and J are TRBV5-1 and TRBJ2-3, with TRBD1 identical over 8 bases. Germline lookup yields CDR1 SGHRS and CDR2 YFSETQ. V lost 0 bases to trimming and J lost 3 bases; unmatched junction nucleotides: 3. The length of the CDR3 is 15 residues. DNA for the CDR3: TGCGCCAGCAGCTTGGCTGGGACAGGAACAGATACGCAGTATTTT. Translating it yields CASSLAGTGTDTQYF.

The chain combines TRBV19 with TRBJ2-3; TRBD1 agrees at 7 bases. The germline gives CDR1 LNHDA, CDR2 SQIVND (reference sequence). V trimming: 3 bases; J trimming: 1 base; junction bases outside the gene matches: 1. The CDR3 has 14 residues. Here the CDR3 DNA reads TGTGCCAGTAGTATCGGACAGGGCACAGATACGCAGTATTTT. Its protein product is CASSIGQGTDTQYF. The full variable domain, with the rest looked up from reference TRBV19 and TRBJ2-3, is DGGITQSPKYLFRKEGQNVTLSCEQNLNHDAMYWYRQDPGQGLRLIYYSQIVNDFQKGDIAEGYSVSREKKESFPLTVTSAQKNPTAFYLCASSIGQGTDTQYFGPGTRLTVL.

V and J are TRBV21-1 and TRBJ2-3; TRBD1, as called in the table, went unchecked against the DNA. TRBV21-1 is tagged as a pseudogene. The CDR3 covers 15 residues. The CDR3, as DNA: TGTGCCAGCAGCAACAGGGACAGACGCACAGATACGCAGTATTTT. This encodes CASSNRDRRTDTQYF.

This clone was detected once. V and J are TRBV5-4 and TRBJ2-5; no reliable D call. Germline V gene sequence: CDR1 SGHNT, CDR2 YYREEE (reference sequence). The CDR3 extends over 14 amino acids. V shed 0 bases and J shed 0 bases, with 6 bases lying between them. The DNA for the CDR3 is TGTGCCAGCAGCTTGGGTGGGGACCAAGAGACCCAGTACTTC. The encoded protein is CASSLGGDQETQYF.

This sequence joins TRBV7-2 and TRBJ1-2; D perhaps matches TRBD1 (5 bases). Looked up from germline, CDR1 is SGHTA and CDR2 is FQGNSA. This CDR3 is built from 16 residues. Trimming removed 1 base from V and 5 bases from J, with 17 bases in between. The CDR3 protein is CASSLEVTSWGYGYTF. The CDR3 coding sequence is TGTGCCAGCAGCTTAGAGGTTACGAGCTGGGGGTATGGCTACACCTTC.

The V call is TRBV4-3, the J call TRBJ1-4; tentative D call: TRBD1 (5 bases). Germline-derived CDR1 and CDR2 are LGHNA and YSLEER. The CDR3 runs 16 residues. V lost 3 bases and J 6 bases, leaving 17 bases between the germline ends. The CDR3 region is CASSQKAGMVDEKLFF. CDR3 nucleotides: TGCGCCAGCAGCCAGAAGGCAGGGATGGTGGATGAAAAACTGTTTTTT.